What follows describes a single T cell receptor beta chain. V was shortened by 4 bases and J by 0 bases, with 18 bases between the two germline ends. This CDR3 region has 17 residues. Germline CDR1 LNHDA, CDR2 SQIVND (reference sequence). The data derive from a study of blood T cell repertoires in COVID-19. Clones were sequenced by immunoSEQ multiplex PCR, and TCRdb holds only the in-frame ones, with some missing. The profile shows around 220,000 clones, approximately 78% of them singletons. The material sequenced was peripheral blood. The TCR was taken from a woman older than 75 with COVID-19, enrolled during active disease. The V gene is TRBV19, the J gene TRBJ1-2; tentatively, D is TRBD1 (5 bases). CDR3 sequence (DNA): TGTGCCAGTAGTACCCAGGGATCTCGTGGGCCTAACTATGGCTACACCTTC. Translating it yields CASSTQGSRGPNYGYTF.